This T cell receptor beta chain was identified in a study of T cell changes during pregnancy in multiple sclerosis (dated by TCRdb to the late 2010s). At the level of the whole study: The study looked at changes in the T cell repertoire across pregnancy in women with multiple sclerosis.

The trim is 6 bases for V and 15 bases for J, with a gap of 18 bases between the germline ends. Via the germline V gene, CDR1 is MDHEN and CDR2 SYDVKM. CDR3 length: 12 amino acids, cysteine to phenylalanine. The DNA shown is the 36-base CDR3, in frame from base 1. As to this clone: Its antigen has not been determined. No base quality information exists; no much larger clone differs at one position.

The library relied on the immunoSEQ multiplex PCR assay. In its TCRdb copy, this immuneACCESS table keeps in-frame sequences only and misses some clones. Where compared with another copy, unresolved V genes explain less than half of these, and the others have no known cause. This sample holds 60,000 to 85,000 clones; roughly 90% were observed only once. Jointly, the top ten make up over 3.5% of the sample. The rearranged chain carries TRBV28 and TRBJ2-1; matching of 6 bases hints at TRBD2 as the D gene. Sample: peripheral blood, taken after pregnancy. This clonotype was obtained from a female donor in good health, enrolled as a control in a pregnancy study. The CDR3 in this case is CASSPGVAVWFF. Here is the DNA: TGTGCCAGCAGCCCCGGAGTAGCGGTTTGGTTCTTC.